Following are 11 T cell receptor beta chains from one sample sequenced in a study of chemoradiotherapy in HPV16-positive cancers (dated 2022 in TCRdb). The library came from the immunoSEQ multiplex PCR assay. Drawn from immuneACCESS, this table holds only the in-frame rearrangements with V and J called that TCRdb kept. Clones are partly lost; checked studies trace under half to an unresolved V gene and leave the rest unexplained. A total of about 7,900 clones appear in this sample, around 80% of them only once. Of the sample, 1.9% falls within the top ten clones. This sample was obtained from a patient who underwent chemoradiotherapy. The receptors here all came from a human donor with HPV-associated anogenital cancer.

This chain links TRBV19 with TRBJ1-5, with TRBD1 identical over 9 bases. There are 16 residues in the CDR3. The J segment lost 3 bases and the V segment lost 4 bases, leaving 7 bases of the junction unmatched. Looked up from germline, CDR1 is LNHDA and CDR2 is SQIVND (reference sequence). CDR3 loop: CASSTTGTGLNQPQHF. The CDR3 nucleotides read TGTGCCAGTAGTACTACCGGGACAGGGCTCAATCAGCCCCAGCATTTT.

This CDR3 is CASSLIVRLPGNTIYF. CDR3 DNA sequence: TGTGCCAGCAGCCTCATCGTCCGGCTCCCTGGAAACACCATATATTTT. The genes are TRBV7-2 and TRBJ1-3; D remains unclear. The CDR3 sequence is 16 residues long. Trimming took 5 bases from V and 2 from J, leaving 16 bases between them. The V gene's germline CDR1 is SGHTA and CDR2 FQGNSA. Variable domain in full (rest from reference TRBV7-2 and TRBJ1-3): GAGVSQSPSNKVTEKGKDVELRCDPISGHTALYWYRQSLGQGLEFLIYFQGNSAPDKSGLPSDRFSAERTGGSVSTLTIQRTQQEDSAVYLCASSLIVRLPGNTIYFGEGSWLTVV.

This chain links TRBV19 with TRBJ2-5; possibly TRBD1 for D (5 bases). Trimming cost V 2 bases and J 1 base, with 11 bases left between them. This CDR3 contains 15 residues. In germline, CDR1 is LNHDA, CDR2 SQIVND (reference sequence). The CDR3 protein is CASSIISQGQETQYF. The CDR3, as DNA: TGTGCCAGTAGTATAATCTCCCAGGGCCAAGAGACCCAGTACTTC.

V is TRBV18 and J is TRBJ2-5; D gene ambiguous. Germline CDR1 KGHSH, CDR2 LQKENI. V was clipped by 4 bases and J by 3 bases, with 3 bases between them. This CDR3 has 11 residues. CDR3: CASSHKETQYF. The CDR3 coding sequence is TGTGCCAGCTCACATAAAGAGACCCAGTACTTC. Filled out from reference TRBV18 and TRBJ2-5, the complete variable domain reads NAGVMQNPRHLVRRRGQEARLRCSPMKGHSHVYWYRQLPEEGLKFMVYLQKENIIDESGMPKERFSAEFPKEGPSILRIQQVVRGDSAAYFCASSHKETQYFGPGTRLLVL.

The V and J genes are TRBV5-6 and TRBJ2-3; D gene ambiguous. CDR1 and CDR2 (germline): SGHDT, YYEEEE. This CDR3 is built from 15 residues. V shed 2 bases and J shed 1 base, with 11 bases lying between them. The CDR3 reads CASSFSVERTDTQYF. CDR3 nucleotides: TGTGCCAGCAGCTTCTCGGTTGAGCGCACAGATACGCAGTATTTT.

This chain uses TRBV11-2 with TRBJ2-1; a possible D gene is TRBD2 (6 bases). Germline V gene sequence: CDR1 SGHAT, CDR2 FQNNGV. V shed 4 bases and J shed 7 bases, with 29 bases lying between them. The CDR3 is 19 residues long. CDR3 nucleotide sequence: TGTGCCAGCAGCTCTTTAGTCGCCATCAGGCGGGGCCGAGGTAATGAGCAGTTCTTC. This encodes CASSSLVAIRRGRGNEQFF.

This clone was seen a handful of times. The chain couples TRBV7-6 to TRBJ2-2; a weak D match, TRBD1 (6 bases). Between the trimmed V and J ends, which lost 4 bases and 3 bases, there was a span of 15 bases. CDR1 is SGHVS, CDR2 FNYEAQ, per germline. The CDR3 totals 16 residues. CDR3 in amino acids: CASSSPQGVYTGELFF. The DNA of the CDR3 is TGTGCCAGCAGCTCCCCACAGGGCGTATACACCGGGGAGCTGTTTTTT.

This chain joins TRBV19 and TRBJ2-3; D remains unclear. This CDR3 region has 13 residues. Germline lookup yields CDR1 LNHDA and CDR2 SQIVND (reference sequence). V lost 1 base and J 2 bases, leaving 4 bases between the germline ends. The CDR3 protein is CASSIGNTDTQYF. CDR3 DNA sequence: TGTGCCAGTAGTATAGGGAACACAGATACGCAGTATTTT. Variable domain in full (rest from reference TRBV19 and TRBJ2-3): DGGITQSPKYLFRKEGQNVTLSCEQNLNHDAMYWYRQDPGQGLRLIYYSQIVNDFQKGDIAEGYSVSREKKESFPLTVTSAQKNPTAFYLCASSIGNTDTQYFGPGTRLTVL.

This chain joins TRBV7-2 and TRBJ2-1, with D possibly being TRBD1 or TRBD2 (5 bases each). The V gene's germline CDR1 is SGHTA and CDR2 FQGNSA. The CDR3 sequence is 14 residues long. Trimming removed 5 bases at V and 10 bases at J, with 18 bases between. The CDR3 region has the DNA TGTGCCAGCAGCCCTAACCCCTTCGAGGGGGAGCAGTTCTTC. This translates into CASSPNPFEGEQFF.

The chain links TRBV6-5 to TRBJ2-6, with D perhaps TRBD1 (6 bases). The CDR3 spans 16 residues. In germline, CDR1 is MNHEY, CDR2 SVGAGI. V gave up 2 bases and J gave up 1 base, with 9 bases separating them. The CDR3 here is CASSYLQGSGANVLTF. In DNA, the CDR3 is TGTGCCAGCAGTTACCTACAGGGATCTGGGGCCAACGTCCTGACTTTC.

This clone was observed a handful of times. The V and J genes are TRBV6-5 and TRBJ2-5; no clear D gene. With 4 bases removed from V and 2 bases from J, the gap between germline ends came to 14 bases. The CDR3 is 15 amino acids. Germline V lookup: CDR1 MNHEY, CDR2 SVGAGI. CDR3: CASSSVGQPQETQYF. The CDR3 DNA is TGTGCCAGCAGTTCGGTAGGGCAGCCTCAAGAGACCCAGTACTTC.